These T cell receptor beta chains were read from a single sample in a study of T cells expressing NK-cell markers. TCRdb re-called the 5' RACE reads; one entry per CDR3 protein, DNA not given. The sample table sets out about 380,000 distinct CDR3 sequences. Sequenced sample: blood T cells: a sorted CD56 or NKG2C T cell subset, CD4+ or CD8+ T cells, or bulk PBMC T cells (not recorded which). The source is a man aged 18-75 years in good health. Both conserved end residues are part of each CDR3. Each record gives: J gene, V gene, CDR3 protein.

TRBJ2-3 | TRBV5-1 | CASSLGQGPGGSDTQYF
TRBJ1-5 | TRBV12-3/TRBV12-4 | CASSLFRGMDGQPQHF
TRBJ2-7 | TRBV20-1 | CSAIRGTSTPEQYF
TRBJ2-3 | TRBV11-3 | CASSPPTGDTQYF
TRBJ2-7 | TRBV23-1 | CASSPHEAGTNF
TRBJ2-3 | TRBV6-1 | CASSPGWGVSDTQYF
TRBJ2-3 | TRBV12-5 | CASGLAPKSEGFTDTQYF
TRBJ1-3 | TRBV4-1 | CASSLTGGISGYGNTIYF
TRBJ2-7 | TRBV19 | CASRGTGGAVDEQYF
TRBJ1-3 | TRBV10-3 | CAIRQASGNTIYF
TRBJ2-3 | TRBV20-1 | CSAPLRHPDTQYF
TRBJ2-7 | TRBV12-3/TRBV12-4 | CASSHTRGEFRGSYEQYF
TRBJ2-1 | TRBV9 | CASSVDIGGQHLVSYNEQFF
TRBJ2-5 | TRBV4-2 | CASSQEFAGGLQETQYF
TRBJ2-2 | TRBV12-3/TRBV12-4 | CASSPTVNTGELFF
TRBJ2-2 | TRBV5-1 | CASSLPGLAGAGELFF
TRBJ2-2 | TRBV7-6 | CASSTGQLAGTGELFF
TRBJ1-1 | TRBV2 | CASKDWGLENTEAFF
TRBJ2-7 | TRBV20-1 | CSAKYTDAPYEQYF
TRBJ1-3 | TRBV5-1 | CASSLQRYSTGNTIYF
TRBJ2-6 | TRBV6-1 | CASSSGTGNSGANVLTF
TRBJ2-5 | TRBV12-3/TRBV12-4 | CASSLFAGLLQETQYF
TRBJ1-1 | TRBV6-5 | CASSYVGGSEAFF
TRBJ1-2 | TRBV20-1 | CSARPPNTGIYGYTF
TRBJ2-4 | TRBV6-5 | CASSFDRENIQYF
TRBJ2-5 | TRBV6-1 | CASSEERLAGETQYF
TRBJ1-2 | TRBV12-3/TRBV12-4 | CASSYRGSGNGYTF
TRBJ2-1 | TRBV27 | CASSLSGGAFYNEQFF
TRBJ1-2 | TRBV14 | CASSRQGSQGEGYTF
TRBJ1-2 | TRBV7-8 | CASSQSLTGQRGYTF